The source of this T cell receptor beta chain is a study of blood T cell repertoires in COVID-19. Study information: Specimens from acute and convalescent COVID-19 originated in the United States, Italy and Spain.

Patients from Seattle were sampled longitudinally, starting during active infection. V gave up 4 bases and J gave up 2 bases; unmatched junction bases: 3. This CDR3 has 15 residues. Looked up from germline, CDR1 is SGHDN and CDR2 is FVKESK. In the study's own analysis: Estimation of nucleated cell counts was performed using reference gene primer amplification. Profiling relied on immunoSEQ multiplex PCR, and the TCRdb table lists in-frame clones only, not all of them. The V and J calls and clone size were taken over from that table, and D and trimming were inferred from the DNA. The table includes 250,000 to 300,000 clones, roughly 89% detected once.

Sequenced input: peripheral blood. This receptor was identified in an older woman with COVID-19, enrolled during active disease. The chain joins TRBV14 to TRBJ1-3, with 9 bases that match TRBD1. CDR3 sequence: CASSPRTGAGNTIYF. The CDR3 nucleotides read TGTGCCAGCAGCCCTCGGACAGGGGCTGGAAACACCATATATTTT.